These T cell receptor beta chains were read from a single sample in a study of shared clonotypes between healthy human individuals. Clones were sequenced by immunoSEQ multiplex PCR, and TCRdb holds only the in-frame ones, with some missing. The table lists about 1.5 million clones, roughly 96% of them singletons. The sample consisted of naive CD4+ T cells sorted from blood. The receptor source for this set is a man aged 30-40 years in good health. CDR3s include the opening cysteine and the closing phenylalanine or tryptophan. The D gene is left open where the match is weak. Rows may omit the clone size; those that give it use once, few, many or a size class.

CDR3nt: TGTGCCAGCACCTGGAGGGGGCGGGTTTACGAGCAGTACTTC
CDR3aa: CASTWRGRVYEQYF
v_gene: TRBV6-4
d_gene: -
abundance: -
j_gene: TRBJ2-7

CDR3nt: TGTGCCAGCAGCTTACTAGCGGGAGGTTACACCGGGGAGCTGTTTTTT
CDR3aa: CASSLLAGGYTGELFF
v_gene: TRBV11-2
d_gene: TRBD2
abundance: once
j_gene: TRBJ2-2

CDR3nt: TGTGCCAGCTCACCGGGGGCATCTGAAAAACTGTTTTTT
CDR3aa: CASSPGASEKLFF
v_gene: TRBV18
d_gene: -
abundance: -
j_gene: TRBJ1-4

CDR3nt: TGTGCCAGCAGGAATGGGGGTGCCACTGAAGCTTTCTTT
CDR3aa: CASRNGGATEAFF
v_gene: TRBV27
d_gene: -
abundance: -
j_gene: TRBJ1-1

CDR3nt: TGTGCCAGCACCAAGCAGAGCGGGACCTACAATGAGCAGTTCTTC
CDR3aa: CASTKQSGTYNEQFF
v_gene: TRBV5-4
d_gene: TRBD2
abundance: -
j_gene: TRBJ2-1

CDR3nt: TGCGCCAGCAACCAGGAGGGGGTTTTCCGGAAAAACCGACCAAAAGCTTTCTTT
CDR3aa: CASNQEGVFRKNRPKAFF
v_gene: TRBV5-1
d_gene: -
abundance: -
j_gene: TRBJ1-1

CDR3nt: TGTGCCAGCAGCTTGGTGGTAGCGATAGAGACCCAGTACTTC
CDR3aa: CASSLVVAIETQYF
v_gene: TRBV5-5
d_gene: -
abundance: -
j_gene: TRBJ2-5

CDR3nt: TGCGCCAGCAGCCAAGATATGGAAAGGGACGAGCAGTACTTC
CDR3aa: CASSQDMERDEQYF
v_gene: TRBV4-3
d_gene: -
abundance: -
j_gene: TRBJ2-7

CDR3nt: TGTGCCAGTAGTATAGGTGGCGGCACAGATACGCAGTATTTT
CDR3aa: CASSIGGGTDTQYF
v_gene: TRBV19
d_gene: -
abundance: -
j_gene: TRBJ2-3

CDR3nt: TGTGCCAGCAGCTTAAACGCCCCGAGCTCCTACAATGAGCAGTTCTTC
CDR3aa: CASSLNAPSSYNEQFF
v_gene: TRBV7-6
d_gene: -
abundance: -
j_gene: TRBJ2-1

CDR3nt: TGTGCCAGCAGCTTGGCGTCGGGTCAGCCCCAGCATTTT
CDR3aa: CASSLASGQPQHF
v_gene: TRBV5-5
d_gene: -
abundance: -
j_gene: TRBJ1-5

CDR3nt: TGTGCCAGCAGTTTGGTTCTAGATACGCAGTATTTT
CDR3aa: CASSLVLDTQYF
v_gene: TRBV28
d_gene: -
abundance: -
j_gene: TRBJ2-3

CDR3nt: TGTGCCAGTAGTATCGGACAGTTCTATGGCTACACCTTC
CDR3aa: CASSIGQFYGYTF
v_gene: TRBV19
d_gene: -
abundance: -
j_gene: TRBJ1-2

CDR3nt: TGTGCCAGCAGTGCCGACAGGGTTGGCAACACTGAAGCTTTCTTT
CDR3aa: CASSADRVGNTEAFF
v_gene: TRBV6-1
d_gene: TRBD1
abundance: -
j_gene: TRBJ1-1

CDR3nt: TGTGCCAGTAGTATGGCCGGGGGCAAGTTTCAGCCCCAGCATTTT
CDR3aa: CASSMAGGKFQPQHF
v_gene: TRBV19
d_gene: -
abundance: -
j_gene: TRBJ1-5

CDR3nt: TGTGCCAGCAGCCTCAGGGTGGAATACAATGAGCAGTTCTTC
CDR3aa: CASSLRVEYNEQFF
v_gene: TRBV27
d_gene: -
abundance: -
j_gene: TRBJ2-1

CDR3nt: TGTGCCAGCAGGGCGGGCGAAAAACTGTTTTTT
CDR3aa: CASRAGEKLFF
v_gene: TRBV28
d_gene: -
abundance: -
j_gene: TRBJ1-4

CDR3nt: TGTGCCAGCAGTCGCGGGACAACTAATGAAAAACTGTTTTTT
CDR3aa: CASSRGTTNEKLFF
v_gene: TRBV7-9
d_gene: -
abundance: once
j_gene: TRBJ1-4

CDR3nt: TGTGCCAGCAGCGTCGGACTCATAGGTAGCGATGAGCAGTTCTTC
CDR3aa: CASSVGLIGSDEQFF
v_gene: TRBV6-1
d_gene: -
abundance: -
j_gene: TRBJ2-1

CDR3nt: TGTGCCAGCTCACCCGATTTGAACACCGGGGAGCTGTTTTTT
CDR3aa: CASSPDLNTGELFF
v_gene: TRBV18
d_gene: -
abundance: -
j_gene: TRBJ2-2

CDR3nt: TGTGCCAGCTCCCCCCGGCAGGGCATATACGAGCAGTACTTC
CDR3aa: CASSPRQGIYEQYF
v_gene: TRBV18
d_gene: -
abundance: -
j_gene: TRBJ2-7

CDR3nt: TGTGCCAGCAGCTTAGGAGTAAATCAGCCCCAGCATTTT
CDR3aa: CASSLGVNQPQHF
v_gene: TRBV7-8
d_gene: -
abundance: few
j_gene: TRBJ1-5

CDR3nt: TGTGCCAGCAGCCCCCGGACGAGCAATCAGCCCCAGCATTTT
CDR3aa: CASSPRTSNQPQHF
v_gene: TRBV6-5
d_gene: -
abundance: -
j_gene: TRBJ1-5

CDR3nt: TGTGCCAGCGGCTTAGCGGCTTACAATGAGCAGTTCTTC
CDR3aa: CASGLAAYNEQFF
v_gene: TRBV6-6
d_gene: -
abundance: -
j_gene: TRBJ2-1

CDR3nt: TGTGCCAGCAGTTCACCGAGGGTAGGCTATGGCTACACCTTC
CDR3aa: CASSSPRVGYGYTF
v_gene: TRBV28
d_gene: -
abundance: -
j_gene: TRBJ1-2

CDR3nt: TGTGCCAGCAGCCCCAACCAGGCGCGGGAGACCCAGGGCTACGAGCAGTACTTC
CDR3aa: CASSPNQARETQGYEQYF
v_gene: TRBV7-9
d_gene: TRBD2
abundance: -
j_gene: TRBJ2-7

CDR3nt: TGTGCCAGCAGCTTGGGGCTGGGGGCCTACGAGCAGTACTTC
CDR3aa: CASSLGLGAYEQYF
v_gene: TRBV5-6
d_gene: -
abundance: -
j_gene: TRBJ2-7

CDR3nt: TGCAGCGTTTTTGGACTAGCGGGAAACACAGATACGCAGTATTTT
CDR3aa: CSVFGLAGNTDTQYF
v_gene: TRBV29-1
d_gene: TRBD2
abundance: -
j_gene: TRBJ2-3

CDR3nt: TGCGCCAGCAGCACGACTAGCGGGAGGGCCACCGGGGAGCTGTTTTTT
CDR3aa: CASSTTSGRATGELFF
v_gene: TRBV5-1
d_gene: TRBD2
abundance: -
j_gene: TRBJ2-2

CDR3nt: TGCGCCAGCAGGGGGACTAGCGAACTAGGAGCGCAGTATTTT
CDR3aa: CASRGTSELGAQYF
v_gene: TRBV5-1
d_gene: TRBD2
abundance: -
j_gene: TRBJ2-3

CDR3nt: TGTGCCAGCAGTGAAAGCTATGGCTACACCTTC
CDR3aa: CASSESYGYTF
v_gene: TRBV2
d_gene: -
abundance: -
j_gene: TRBJ1-2

CDR3nt: TGTGCCAGCAGCTCTCGGACAGGGAAGTTGGAAGAGACCCAGTACTTC
CDR3aa: CASSSRTGKLEETQYF
v_gene: TRBV5-4
d_gene: TRBD1
abundance: -
j_gene: TRBJ2-5

CDR3nt: TGTGCCAGCTTCGGGGAGGTACGAAGCAATCAGCCCCAGCATTTT
CDR3aa: CASFGEVRSNQPQHF
v_gene: TRBV28
d_gene: -
abundance: once
j_gene: TRBJ1-5

CDR3nt: TGTGCCAGCAGTTACAGGGGCGCCGATACGCAGTATTTT
CDR3aa: CASSYRGADTQYF
v_gene: TRBV6-6
d_gene: -
abundance: -
j_gene: TRBJ2-3

CDR3nt: TGCGCCAGCAGCTTGGGGATACAGGGTACTGGAAACACCATATATTTT
CDR3aa: CASSLGIQGTGNTIYF
v_gene: TRBV5-1
d_gene: -
abundance: once
j_gene: TRBJ1-3

CDR3nt: TGTGCCAGCAGTGGGGGCGTCGGGGGCGAGCAGTACTTC
CDR3aa: CASSGGVGGEQYF
v_gene: TRBV25-1
d_gene: -
abundance: -
j_gene: TRBJ2-7

CDR3nt: TGTGCCAGCAGCCTGCCAGGGGCCGACTCCTACGAGCAGTACTTC
CDR3aa: CASSLPGADSYEQYF
v_gene: TRBV5-6
d_gene: -
abundance: -
j_gene: TRBJ2-7

CDR3nt: TGCGCCAGCAGTGACAGGGGGCCCTCTGGGGCCAACGTCCTGACTTTC
CDR3aa: CASSDRGPSGANVLTF
v_gene: TRBV10-1
d_gene: TRBD1
abundance: -
j_gene: TRBJ2-6

CDR3nt: TGTGCCAGCAGCGCGGGGGGGACTCGCGGTCAGCCCCAGCATTTT
CDR3aa: CASSAGGTRGQPQHF
v_gene: TRBV9
d_gene: -
abundance: -
j_gene: TRBJ1-5

CDR3nt: TGTGCCATCAGCTTAGGACTAGCGGGGAATGAGCAGTTCTTC
CDR3aa: CAISLGLAGNEQFF
v_gene: TRBV10-3
d_gene: TRBD2
abundance: -
j_gene: TRBJ2-1

CDR3nt: TGCGCCAGCAGCTTGGATGGGTCTGGGGCCAACGTCCTGACTTTC
CDR3aa: CASSLDGSGANVLTF
v_gene: TRBV5-1
d_gene: -
abundance: -
j_gene: TRBJ2-6

CDR3nt: TGTGCCTGGAGTGTACGGAGTAGGGTGGGTGAAAAACTGTTTTTT
CDR3aa: CAWSVRSRVGEKLFF
v_gene: TRBV30
d_gene: -
abundance: -
j_gene: TRBJ1-4

CDR3nt: TGTGCCAGCAGCGTAACCGGGACAGGGGTTAACTATGGCTACACCTTC
CDR3aa: CASSVTGTGVNYGYTF
v_gene: TRBV2
d_gene: TRBD1
abundance: -
j_gene: TRBJ1-2

CDR3nt: TGTGCCAGCTCACCCGGTGTCGATAGAAGGGGGCACTCCTACGAGCAGTACTTC
CDR3aa: CASSPGVDRRGHSYEQYF
v_gene: TRBV18
d_gene: TRBD1
abundance: -
j_gene: TRBJ2-7

CDR3nt: TGCGCCAGCAGCTTAGCGGGAGATGCAGATACGCAGTATTTT
CDR3aa: CASSLAGDADTQYF
v_gene: TRBV5-1
d_gene: TRBD2
abundance: -
j_gene: TRBJ2-3

CDR3nt: TGTGCCAGCAAGGACAATTGGCGGCAGTACTTC
CDR3aa: CASKDNWRQYF
v_gene: TRBV27
d_gene: -
abundance: -
j_gene: TRBJ2-7

CDR3nt: TGTGCCAGCAGCGTCGGGGCTTACAGCTCCTACGAGCAGTACTTC
CDR3aa: CASSVGAYSSYEQYF
v_gene: TRBV9
d_gene: -
abundance: -
j_gene: TRBJ2-7

CDR3nt: TGCGCCAGCAGGGGGACAGGGGGCAACACCGGGGAGCTGTTTTTT
CDR3aa: CASRGTGGNTGELFF
v_gene: TRBV10-2
d_gene: TRBD1
abundance: -
j_gene: TRBJ2-2

CDR3nt: TGCAGTGCGCAGGGTATCTATGGCTACACCTTC
CDR3aa: CSAQGIYGYTF
v_gene: TRBV20-1
d_gene: -
abundance: -
j_gene: TRBJ1-2

CDR3nt: TGCAGTGCTAGTCGGTACGAGCAGTACTTC
CDR3aa: CSASRYEQYF
v_gene: TRBV20-1
d_gene: -
abundance: -
j_gene: TRBJ2-7

CDR3nt: TGTGCCAGCAGTTTCAGGGGGAATAACTATGGCTACACCTTC
CDR3aa: CASSFRGNNYGYTF
v_gene: TRBV28
d_gene: TRBD1
abundance: -
j_gene: TRBJ1-2

CDR3nt: TGTGCCAGCAGTGAATCTAGCGGGAGTGCAGATACGCAGTATTTT
CDR3aa: CASSESSGSADTQYF
v_gene: TRBV25-1
d_gene: TRBD2
abundance: -
j_gene: TRBJ2-3

CDR3nt: TGCGCCAGCAGTAGGGGGGGGCCCGGTAACTACGAGCAGTACTTC
CDR3aa: CASSRGGPGNYEQYF
v_gene: TRBV10-1
d_gene: -
abundance: -
j_gene: TRBJ2-7